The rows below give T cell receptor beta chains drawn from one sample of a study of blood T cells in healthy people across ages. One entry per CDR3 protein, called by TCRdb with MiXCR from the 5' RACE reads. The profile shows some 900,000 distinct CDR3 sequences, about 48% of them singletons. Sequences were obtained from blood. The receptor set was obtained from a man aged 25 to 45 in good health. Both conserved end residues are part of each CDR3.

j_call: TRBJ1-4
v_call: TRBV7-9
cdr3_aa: CASTPGDLYEKLFF

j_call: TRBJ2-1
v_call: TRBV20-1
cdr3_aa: CSARGASGDSYNEQFF

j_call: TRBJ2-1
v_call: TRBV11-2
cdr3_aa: CASSLGGARLNEQFF

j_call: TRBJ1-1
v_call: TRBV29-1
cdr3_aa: CSVAKATEAFF

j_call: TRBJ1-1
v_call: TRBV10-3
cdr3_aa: CAISARDRSAGPEAFF

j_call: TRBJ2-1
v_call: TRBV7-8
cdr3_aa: CASSLARWGGGMSEQFF

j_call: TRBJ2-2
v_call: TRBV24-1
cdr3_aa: CATSDLGQNTGELFF

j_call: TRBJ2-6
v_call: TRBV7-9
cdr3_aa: CASSPALGPALSGANVLTF

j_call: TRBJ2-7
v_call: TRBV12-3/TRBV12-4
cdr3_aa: CASSSSGHLYEQYF

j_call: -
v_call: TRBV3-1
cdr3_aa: CASSQDLGAEQYF

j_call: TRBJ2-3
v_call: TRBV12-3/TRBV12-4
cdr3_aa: CASRLAQGTQYF

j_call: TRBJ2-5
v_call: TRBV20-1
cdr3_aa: CSARAGQLLQETQYF

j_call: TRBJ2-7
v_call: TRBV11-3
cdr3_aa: CASSPPGEPYEQYF

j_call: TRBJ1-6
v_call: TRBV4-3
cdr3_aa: CASSPIHNSPLHF

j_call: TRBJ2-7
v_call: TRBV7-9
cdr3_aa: CASSSSINEQYF

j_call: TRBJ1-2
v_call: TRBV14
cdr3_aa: CASSQDGDYGYTF

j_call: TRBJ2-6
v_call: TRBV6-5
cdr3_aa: CASSYSEALRANVLTF

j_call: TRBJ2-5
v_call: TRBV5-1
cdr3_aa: CASSLRLAGGHQETQYF

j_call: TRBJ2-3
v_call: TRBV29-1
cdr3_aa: CSAPGRLRTDTQYF

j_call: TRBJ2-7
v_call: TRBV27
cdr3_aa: CASSSLGTGSREQYF

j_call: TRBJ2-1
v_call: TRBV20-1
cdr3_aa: CSARDLKGSYNEQFF

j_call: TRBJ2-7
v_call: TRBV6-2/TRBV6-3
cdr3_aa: CASQTGGYYEQYF

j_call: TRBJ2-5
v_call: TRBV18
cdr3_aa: CASSPGGNGKNEQYF

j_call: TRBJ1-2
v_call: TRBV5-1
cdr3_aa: CASSLVQEYGYTF

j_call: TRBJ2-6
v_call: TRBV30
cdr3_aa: CAWSLQGADTNVLTF

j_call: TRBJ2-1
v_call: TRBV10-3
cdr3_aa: CAIKGVDNEQFF

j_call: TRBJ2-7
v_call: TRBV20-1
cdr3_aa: CSASVGTGRTNYEQYF

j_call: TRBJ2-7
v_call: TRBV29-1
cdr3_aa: CSAVGAGSYEQYF

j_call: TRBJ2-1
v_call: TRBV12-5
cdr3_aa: CASAPPRDYTVNEQFF

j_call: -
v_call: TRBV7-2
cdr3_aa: CASSLVTGAETQYF

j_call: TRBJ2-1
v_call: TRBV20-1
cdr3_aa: CSARDPPRDEQFF

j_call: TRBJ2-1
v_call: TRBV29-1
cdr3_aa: CSVEILAAGNEQFF

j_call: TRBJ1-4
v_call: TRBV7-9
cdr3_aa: CASVAGEEEKLFF